This is a list of T cell receptor beta chains from one sample in a study of lymphopenia after photon versus proton radiotherapy. Sequencing was performed with immunoSEQ multiplex PCR; in TCRdb, only in-frame clones are kept and a portion is missing. The table lists some 20,000 clones, about four fifths of them singletons, with around 3% in the top ten. Sequenced here: peripheral blood, sampled from a patient treated with photon-based radiotherapy. Source of these receptors: a woman aged 45-59 years with pancreatic cancer. The CDR3 runs from the conserved cysteine through the conserved F or W. Fields, in order: CDR3 length, clone size, J gene, D gene, V gene, CDR3 protein, CDR3 DNA. The D gene is left open where the match is weak. Size values are once, few and many counts, or a class for expanded clones, and some rows have none.

>15|.|TRBJ2-7|.|TRBV14
CASSQRSGLPYEQYF
TGTGCCAGCAGCCAAAGGTCCGGACTCCCCTACGAGCAGTACTTC
>13|.|TRBJ1-1|.|TRBV5-4
CASSLGVGTKAFF
TGTGCCAGCAGCTTGGGAGTAGGGACTAAAGCTTTCTTT
>17|once|TRBJ2-1|.|TRBV10-3
CAISESGISDSYNEQFF
TGTGCCATCAGTGAGTCTGGTATCTCAGACTCCTACAATGAGCAGTTCTTC
>13|.|TRBJ1-6|TRBD1|TRBV28
CASKDRANSPLHF
TGTGCCAGCAAAGACAGGGCCAATTCACCCCTCCACTTT
>17|few|TRBJ2-7|.|TRBV27
CASSPIPGTPNHYEQYF
TGTGCCAGCAGCCCCATCCCCGGGACTCCTAACCACTACGAGCAGTACTTC
>15|once|TRBJ2-3|TRBD1|TRBV28
CASSSATGGTDTQYF
TGTGCCAGCAGTTCTGCTACAGGGGGCACAGATACGCAGTATTTT
>15|.|TRBJ1-2|TRBD1|TRBV7-2
CASSSGQRVAYGYTF
TGTGCCAGCAGCTCGGGACAGAGGGTTGCCTATGGCTACACCTTC
>16|.|TRBJ2-5|TRBD2|TRBV4-1
CASSQGLAGTQETQYF
TGCGCCAGCAGCCAGGGACTAGCGGGGACCCAAGAGACCCAGTACTTC
>15|.|TRBJ2-1|TRBD1|TRBV11-2
CASSSQGQRNNEQFF
TGTGCCAGCAGCTCACAGGGGCAAAGGAACAATGAGCAGTTCTTC
>14|.|TRBJ2-7|.|TRBV11-2
CASSFKDSGYEQYF
TGTGCCAGCAGCTTCAAGGACTCGGGCTACGAGCAGTACTTC
>14|.|TRBJ2-5|.|TRBV7-2
CASSFGGFQETQYF
TGTGCCAGCAGCTTCGGGGGATTCCAAGAGACCCAGTACTTC
>19|.|TRBJ2-3|.|TRBV15
CATSRDGGLLVGSTDTQYF
TGTGCCACCAGCAGAGATGGGGGCTTACTAGTGGGAAGCACAGATACGCAGTATTTT
>11|.|TRBJ1-2|.|TRBV7-9
CASSLAGGYTF
TGTGCCAGCAGCTTAGCTGGTGGCTACACCTTC
>13|.|TRBJ1-4|.|TRBV30
CAWSVGGGEKLFF
TGTGCCTGGAGCGTCGGGGGCGGTGAAAAACTGTTTTTT
>14|.|TRBJ2-4|TRBD2|TRBV28
CASSMGLAGNIQYF
TGTGCCAGCAGTATGGGGCTAGCGGGAAACATTCAGTACTTC
>13|.|TRBJ2-2|.|TRBV11-3
CASSLGDAGELFF
TGTGCCAGCAGCTTAGGTGACGCTGGGGAGCTGTTTTTT
>17|.|TRBJ2-6|TRBD2|TRBV5-1
CASSLASGLSGANVLTF
TGCGCCAGCAGCTTGGCTAGCGGGCTCTCTGGGGCCAACGTCCTGACTTTC
>15|.|TRBJ1-4|.|TRBV11-2
CASSSSGETNEKLFF
TGTGCCAGCAGCTCGTCAGGGGAGACTAATGAAAAACTGTTTTTT
>13|.|TRBJ2-7|TRBD1|TRBV11-3
CASSSGQDYEQYF
TGTGCCAGCAGCTCCGGACAGGACTACGAGCAGTACTTC
>15|.|TRBJ2-2|TRBD1|TRBV5-5
CASSLGQGDTGELFF
TGTGCCAGCAGCTTGGGACAGGGGGACACCGGGGAGCTGTTTTTT
>14|.|TRBJ1-2|.|TRBV27
CASSPHGQSAIYTF
TGTGCCAGCAGTCCACACGGACAGTCTGCGATATACACCTTC
>15|few|TRBJ2-1|TRBD2|TRBV5-8
CASSRTRRESNEQFF
TGTGCCAGCAGCCGCACGAGGCGGGAGAGCAATGAGCAGTTCTTC
>19|.|TRBJ1-2|.|TRBV4-2
CASSLLMTGFSRRDYGYTF
TGTGCCAGCAGCCTACTGATGACAGGTTTTTCAAGGAGGGACTATGGCTACACCTTC
>11|.|TRBJ2-2|.|TRBV28
CASLSGGELFF
TGTGCCTCCCTGTCGGGTGGGGAGCTGTTTTTT
>16|.|TRBJ2-3|TRBD2|TRBV28
CASRNLAGVEPDTQYF
TGTGCCAGCAGGAATCTAGCGGGAGTTGAACCAGATACGCAGTATTTT
>12|.|TRBJ2-1|.|TRBV9
CASSVGGNAQFF
TGTGCCAGCAGCGTAGGGGGGAACGCCCAGTTCTTC